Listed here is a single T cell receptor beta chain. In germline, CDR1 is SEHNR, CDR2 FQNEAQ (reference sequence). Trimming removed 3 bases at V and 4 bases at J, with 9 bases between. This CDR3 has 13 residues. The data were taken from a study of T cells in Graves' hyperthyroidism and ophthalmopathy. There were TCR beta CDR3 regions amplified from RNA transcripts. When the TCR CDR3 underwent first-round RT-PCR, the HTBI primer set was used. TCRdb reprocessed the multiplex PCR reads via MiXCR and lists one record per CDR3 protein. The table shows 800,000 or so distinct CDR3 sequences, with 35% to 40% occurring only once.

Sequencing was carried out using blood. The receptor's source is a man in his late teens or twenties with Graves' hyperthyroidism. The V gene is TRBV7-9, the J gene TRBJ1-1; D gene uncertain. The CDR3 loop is CASSFEPPTEAFF. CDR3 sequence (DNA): TGTGCCAGCAGCTTTGAACCTCCCACTGAAGCTTTCTTT. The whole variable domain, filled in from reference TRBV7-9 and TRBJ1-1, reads DTGVSQNPRHKITKRGQNVTFRCDPISEHNRLYWYRQTLGQGPEFLTYFQNEAQLEKSRLLSDRFSAERPKGSFSTLEIQRTEQGDSAMYLCASSFEPPTEAFFGQGTRLTVV.